This TCR beta chain appears in the sequencing data of a study of blood T cells in healthy people across ages. Together with a sample-barcoded 5' primer, a J-beta primer mix was included in a second PCR lasting roughly 6 to 12 cycles. Each cDNA molecule carried a tag from a template-switch adaptor that contained 12 random nucleotides. TCRdb reprocessed the 5' RACE reads via MiXCR and lists one record per CDR3 protein. The table has roughly 800,000 distinct CDR3 sequences, roughly 24% seen once; the top ten hold about 3%. Healthy individuals of Caucasian origin from Russia, aged roughly 6 to 95, served as donors. The extraction recovered at least 5.5 micrograms of total RNA per sample. The sample was also linked to a second study, of T cells of mothers and their children.

The sequenced material came from blood. This clonotype was obtained from a boy aged 5-17 years in good health.

The CDR3 coding sequence is TGTGCTCACAAGTTGGGGGTTGCGTCCACTGAAGCTTTCTTT. Translation: CAHKLGVASTEAFF. The chain uses TRBV30 and TRBJ1-1, with D perhaps matching TRBD1 (5 bases). Germline-derived CDR1 and CDR2 are GTSNPN and SVGIG (reference sequence). The CDR3 runs to 14 residues.